These T cell receptor beta chains were read from a single sample in a study of shared clonotypes between healthy human individuals. Profiling relied on immunoSEQ multiplex PCR, and the TCRdb table lists in-frame clones only, not all of them. The repertoire consists of 2.3 million or so clones, with approximately 93% occurring once and the leading ten covering approximately 0.4%. The material sequenced was naive CD4+ T cells from PBMCs. These receptors were obtained from a man aged 18 to 30 in good health. Some clones in this sample may be carry-over from other donors' samples. The CDR3 runs from the conserved cysteine through the conserved F or W. D genes are given only for firm matches. Size tells how often a clone was seen (once, few, many) or the class of an expanded clone, and some rows leave it out.

>TRBV29-1|TRBD2|TRBJ2-3|NA
TGCAGCGTTTCCGGGACTAGCGGATTCACAGATACGCAGTATTTT
CSVSGTSGFTDTQYF
>TRBV5-1|TRBD2|TRBJ2-7|once
TGCGCCAGCAGTTCACTAGCGGGAGTAGGATCGTGGGAGCAGTACTTC
CASSSLAGVGSWEQYF
>TRBV5-1|NA|TRBJ2-1|once
TGCGCCAGCAGCCCGCCGGTTGCGGGATCATGGGATGAGCAGTTCTTC
CASSPPVAGSWDEQFF
>TRBV7-2|NA|TRBJ2-1|NA
TGTGCCAGCAGCTTACAGGCCAGTTCCTCCTACAATGAGCAGTTCTTC
CASSLQASSSYNEQFF
>TRBV9|NA|TRBJ2-7|NA
TGTGCCAGCAGCGTAGATGGAATCAGCTCCTACGAGCAGTACTTC
CASSVDGISSYEQYF
>TRBV5-1|NA|TRBJ2-5|NA
TGCGCCAGCAGCTTGGAGGGCAGGAAAGAGACCCAGTACTTC
CASSLEGRKETQYF
>TRBV28|NA|TRBJ1-2|NA
TGTGCCAGCAGTACTTGGACAGAGAACTATGGCTACACCTTC
CASSTWTENYGYTF
>TRBV2|NA|TRBJ2-7|NA
TGTGCCAGCAGTGTGGGGACACTGTCCTACGAGCAGTACTTC
CASSVGTLSYEQYF
>TRBV7-2|NA|TRBJ1-1|few
TGTGCCAGCAGCTTAATAGGACGAGAAGCTTTCTTT
CASSLIGREAFF
>TRBV23-1|NA|TRBJ1-1|NA
TGCGCCAGCAGCAATCCCTGCGCGGAAGCTTTCTTT
CASSNPCAEAFF
>TRBV5-1|TRBD1|TRBJ1-2|few
TGCGCCAGCAGCTTGGGAGGGACAGGGAGTCACTATGGCTACACCTTC
CASSLGGTGSHYGYTF
>TRBV28|NA|TRBJ1-5|NA
TGTGCCAGCAGTTTAGAGGACAGTTACAATCAGCCCCAGCATTTT
CASSLEDSYNQPQHF
>TRBV6-5|NA|TRBJ2-3|NA
TGTGCCAGCAGTTACTCAGGCAGGGACGTCGCAGATACGCAGTATTTT
CASSYSGRDVADTQYF
>TRBV6-1|TRBD2|TRBJ2-1|NA
TGTGCCGGACAACTAGCGGCTACCTACAATGAGCAGTTCTTC
CAGQLAATYNEQFF
>TRBV7-9|NA|TRBJ1-1|NA
TGTGCCAGCGCTGTACGAAAAACTGAAGCTTTCTTT
CASAVRKTEAFF
>TRBV10-3|NA|TRBJ2-2|NA
TGTGCCATCCTCGAGGGAGTGGGCCCGAACACCGGGGAGCTGTTTTTT
CAILEGVGPNTGELFF
>TRBV5-4|TRBD1|TRBJ2-2|NA
TGTGCCAGCAGCTCCGGGACAGGGTCCGGGGAGCTGTTTTTT
CASSSGTGSGELFF
>TRBV29-1|TRBD1|TRBJ2-7|once
TGCAGCGCTGAGGCGGCGGGGACAGGGGGAGCCTACGAGCAGTACTTC
CSAEAAGTGGAYEQYF
>TRBV5-5|NA|TRBJ2-2|NA
TGTGCCAGCAGCCGTCGGGCAGGGGCCGACACCGGGGAGCTGTTTTTT
CASSRRAGADTGELFF
>TRBV5-1|NA|TRBJ2-1|NA
TGCGCCAGCAGCCAACAGAGGTACAATGAGCAGTTCTTC
CASSQQRYNEQFF
>TRBV5-1|TRBD2|TRBJ2-7|once
TGCGCCAGCAGCCCCGGAACTAGCGGGGTCAACTACGAGCAGTACTTC
CASSPGTSGVNYEQYF
>TRBV19|TRBD1|TRBJ2-7|NA
TGTGCCAGTAGAGCCCCGCAGGGGGTTAGGCGGGAGCAGTACTTC
CASRAPQGVRREQYF
>TRBV7-2|NA|TRBJ2-5|NA
TGTGCCAGCAGCTTAGCGCGGCTGGGGGTCGGTCAAGAGACCCAGTACTTC
CASSLARLGVGQETQYF
>TRBV6-6|TRBD1|TRBJ1-5|NA
TGTGCCAGCAGCGGCGGGACAGGGGTCTGGCAGCCCCAGCATTTT
CASSGGTGVWQPQHF
>TRBV28|NA|TRBJ1-3|NA
TGTGCCAGCAGTGATAGACAAGGAAACACCATATATTTT
CASSDRQGNTIYF
>TRBV6-5|TRBD2|TRBJ2-5|NA
TGTGCCAGCAGGCGGACTAGCGGGAGGATAGAGACCCAGTACTTC
CASRRTSGRIETQYF
>TRBV6-5|NA|TRBJ1-5|NA
TGTGCCAGCAGTCCCAGGCCTTATAGCAATCAGCCCCAGCATTTT
CASSPRPYSNQPQHF
>TRBV19|NA|TRBJ2-3|NA
TGTGCCAGTGGACAGAACACAGATACGCAGTATTTT
CASGQNTDTQYF
>TRBV28|NA|TRBJ2-5|NA
TGTGCCAGCAGTTTATGGGGGGAGACCCAGTACTTC
CASSLWGETQYF
>TRBV10-3|NA|TRBJ2-2|NA
TGTGCCATCAGCATCGGGACAACAGCGAACACCGGGGAGCTGTTTTTT
CAISIGTTANTGELFF
>TRBV5-6|TRBD1|TRBJ2-1|NA
TGTGCCAGCAGCGCGGGACAGGGCGCCTACAATGAGCAGTTCTTC
CASSAGQGAYNEQFF
>TRBV28|NA|TRBJ1-5|NA
TGTGCCAGCAGGACAGGAAAAAATCAGCCCCAGCATTTT
CASRTGKNQPQHF
>TRBV25-1|TRBD2|TRBJ2-1|NA
TGTGCCAGCAGTGAGACTAGCGGGAGGGCCGTAGGGGAGCAGTTCTTC
CASSETSGRAVGEQFF
>TRBV14|NA|TRBJ1-2|NA
TGTGCCAGCAGCCAGGGCAGCTTCTATGGCTACACCTTC
CASSQGSFYGYTF
>TRBV5-1|NA|TRBJ1-3|NA
TGCGCCAGCAGCTTGGAGGGCGGACGAAGATCTGGAAACACCATATATTTT
CASSLEGGRRSGNTIYF
>TRBV28|NA|TRBJ2-1|NA
TGTGCCAGCAGTTCCCCAACCAGCGTGAGGCCCCTTGATGAGCAGTTCTTC
CASSSPTSVRPLDEQFF
>TRBV6-6|NA|TRBJ1-2|NA
TGTGCCAGCAGAACCAGGACAGCCGATTATGGCTACACCTTC
CASRTRTADYGYTF
>TRBV6-5|NA|TRBJ1-3|NA
TGTGCCAGCCATTCCCAAACAGGTTACGGAAACACCATATATTTT
CASHSQTGYGNTIYF
>TRBV5-1|TRBD2|TRBJ2-1|NA
TGCGCCAGCAGCTGGGGACTAGCGGGCTCCTACAATGAGCAGTTCTTC
CASSWGLAGSYNEQFF
>TRBV11-3|TRBD2|TRBJ2-1|NA
TGTGCCAGCAGCTTAGGGACTAGTCCTAGCAATGAGCAGTTCTTC
CASSLGTSPSNEQFF
>TRBV30|NA|TRBJ1-1|NA
TGTGCCTGGAGCCCAGCGACTTTTGGACGGTGGAACACTGAAGCTTTCTTT
CAWSPATFGRWNTEAFF
>TRBV5-4|NA|TRBJ2-2|NA
TGTGCCAGCAGCCGAGGAGGGACGGGCGGGGAGCTGTTTTTT
CASSRGGTGGELFF
>TRBV18|NA|TRBJ1-3|NA
TGTGCCAGCTCACCACCCACCACCCGAAACACCATATATTTT
CASSPPTTRNTIYF
>TRBV5-1|NA|TRBJ2-1|NA
TGCGCCAGCAGCTTGGTGGGGGGAACCTACAATGAGCAGTTCTTC
CASSLVGGTYNEQFF
>TRBV21-1|NA|TRBJ2-7|NA
TGTGCCAGCAGCAAAGAGGAAGGAACCTACGAGCAGTACTTC
CASSKEEGTYEQYF
>TRBV7-2|NA|TRBJ2-1|once
TGTGCCAGCAGCCCAAGCTACAATGAGCAGTTCTTC
CASSPSYNEQFF
>TRBV7-2|TRBD1|TRBJ2-7|NA
TGTGCCAGCAGCCCACGGACAGGGGATTCCTACGAGCAGTACTTC
CASSPRTGDSYEQYF
>TRBV27|NA|TRBJ1-1|NA
TGTGCCAGCAGTTTAAAAAGCCCTCCTGGGGGGACTGAAGCTTTCTTT
CASSLKSPPGGTEAFF
>TRBV29-1|NA|TRBJ1-1|NA
TGCAGCGTTGTGGCGGGGAAAGCTTTCTTT
CSVVAGKAFF
>TRBV28|TRBD2|TRBJ2-5|NA
TGTGCCAGCAGGGTTTCTAGCGGGAGGGCCCGGGAGACCCAGTACTTC
CASRVSSGRARETQYF
>TRBV28|NA|TRBJ2-3|NA
TGTGCCAGCAGGGAGTTTGGTACAGATACGCAGTATTTT
CASREFGTDTQYF
>TRBV18|NA|TRBJ2-7|NA
TGTGCCAGCTCACCAGAGCGGGAGCAGTACTTC
CASSPEREQYF
>TRBV7-3|NA|TRBJ2-2|NA
TGTGCCAGCAGCCCTACATCTGCCGGGACTTTTACCGGGGAGCTGTTTTTT
CASSPTSAGTFTGELFF
>TRBV6-1|NA|TRBJ2-1|NA
TGTGCCAGCAGTGCGATGGATCCGCCGCCCGAGTACAATGAGCAGTTCTTC
CASSAMDPPPEYNEQFF